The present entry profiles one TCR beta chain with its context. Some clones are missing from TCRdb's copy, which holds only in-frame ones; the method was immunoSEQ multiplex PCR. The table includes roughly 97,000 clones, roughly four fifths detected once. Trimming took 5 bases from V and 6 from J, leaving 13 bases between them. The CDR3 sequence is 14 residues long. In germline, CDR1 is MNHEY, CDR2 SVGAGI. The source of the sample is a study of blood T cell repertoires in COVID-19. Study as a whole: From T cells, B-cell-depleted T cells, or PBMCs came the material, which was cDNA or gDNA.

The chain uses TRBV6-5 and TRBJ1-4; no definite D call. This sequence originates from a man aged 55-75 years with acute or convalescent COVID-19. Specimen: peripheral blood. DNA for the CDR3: TGTGCCAGCAGTCGGGTCCCCTCATATGAAAAACTGTTTTTT. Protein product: CASSRVPSYEKLFF.